The T cell receptor beta chain described here comes from a study of CXCR3-negative and CXCR3-positive naive CD8 T cells. With respect to this clonotype: Its antigen is currently unknown.

Study-level results: Greater hydrophobicity was found in TRB CDR3s of CXCR3-positive naive cells than of CXCR3-negative naive cells.

The method, 5' RACE with UMI labels, was used to prepare the TRB cDNA libraries. TCRdb reprocessed the 5' RACE reads, with one entry per CDR3 protein and no DNA. Its listing shows under 85,000 distinct CDR3 sequences. CDR1 is SGHRS and CDR2 is YFSETQ in the germline V gene. This CDR3 is built from 18 residues. Sequencing used naive CXCR3+ CD8+ T cells from blood. Subset: CD45RO-CCR7+CD27+CD95- naive CD8+ T cells expressing CXCR3 (TNR3+). The chain combines TRBV5-1 with TRBJ2-1; checking the TCRdb D call of TRBD2 is not possible without DNA. The TCR sequence derives from a human donor in good health. Some clones in this sample may be carry-over from other donors' samples. CDR3 sequence reads: CASSLVRGRTSGKNEQFF.